This TCR beta chain was observed in a study of identical twins. Findings and limits, study-wide: Recombination models fit unrelated individuals' TCR alpha sharing but underestimated twins'. Twins shared beta out-of-frame sequences in excess, but this excess was weaker.

This clonotype has a handful of counts. Its antigen is still unknown. TCRdb used MiXCR to reprocess the 5' RACE reads, holding one entry per CDR3 protein. Of roughly 690,000 distinct CDR3 sequences in the sample, 5.5% to 6.5% were seen once. Trimming took 4 bases from V and 5 from J; bases not matched to a gene: 9. This CDR3 has 16 residues. CDR1 SGHRS and CDR2 YFSETQ come from the germline V gene. The chain has TRBV5-1 and TRBJ2-2; 9 nucleotides align to TRBD1. Sequencing was done on a sample of naive T cells sorted from blood. This sequence was found in a man aged 18 to 30 in good health. CDR3 in DNA: TGCGCCAGCAGCCAAGGGGACAGGGAGGAAACCGGGGAGCTGTTTTTT. The encoded protein is CASSQGDREETGELFF.